The rows below give T cell receptor beta chains drawn from one sample of a study of CD8+ T cells in alopecia areata. Profiled with immunoSEQ multiplex PCR; TCRdb holds only in-frame clones, not every one. The sample lists around 100,000 clones, roughly two fifths occurring once. The sequenced material came from CD4+ T cells sorted from blood. The receptors here all came from a human donor with alopecia areata. Both conserved end residues are part of each CDR3. Fields, in order: V gene, clone size, J gene, D gene, CDR3 protein, CDR3 DNA. The D gene is left open where the match is weak. Size is stated for part of the rows, as once, few or many counts, or as a class when the clone is expanded.

TRBV30	few	TRBJ1-3	.	CSGASGNTIYF	TGTTCGGGGGCGTCTGGAAACACCATATATTTT
TRBV4-2	.	TRBJ2-3	.	CASSLSTGDTQYF	TGTGCCAGCAGCCTTTCTACGGGAGATACGCAGTATTTT
TRBV2	.	TRBJ1-1	TRBD1	CASSTRQGGHTEAFF	TGTGCCAGCAGTACTCGACAGGGAGGGCACACTGAAGCTTTCTTT
TRBV29-1	few	TRBJ2-5	.	CSGHFIGIGETQYF	TGCAGCGGCCACTTTATTGGGATCGGAGAGACCCAGTACTTC
TRBV6-6	few	TRBJ2-4	TRBD1	CASSYRQGRAKNIQYF	TGTGCCAGCAGTTATAGACAGGGCAGGGCCAAAAACATTCAGTACTTC
TRBV28	.	TRBJ2-5	TRBD2	CASSGTSGTQETQYF	TGTGCCAGCAGTGGGACTAGCGGGACACAAGAGACCCAGTACTTC
TRBV2	.	TRBJ2-2	.	CASSEFAGELFF	TGTGCCAGCAGTGAGTTTGCCGGGGAGCTGTTTTTT
TRBV30	.	TRBJ1-4	TRBD1	CAWSVLGTVNEKLFF	TGTGCCTGGAGTGTACTCGGGACAGTTAATGAAAAACTGTTTTTT
TRBV29-1	few	TRBJ2-1	.	CSVARVLGENEQFF	TGCAGCGTTGCCAGAGTCTTAGGGGAGAATGAGCAGTTCTTC
TRBV15	.	TRBJ2-7	.	CATSTAPGASFF	TGTGCCACCAGCACGGCCCCCGGCGCCTCCTTCTTC
TRBV18	.	TRBJ2-7	TRBD1	CASSLGQGAEQYF	TGTGCCAGCTCATTGGGACAGGGTGCCGAGCAGTACTTC
TRBV7-2	.	TRBJ2-2	.	CASSQTFSRALPGELFF	TGTGCCAGCAGCCAAACCTTCTCCCGTGCCCTTCCCGGGGAGCTGTTTTTT
TRBV2	few	TRBJ2-1	TRBD2	CASSEAGVWTSGTEQFF	TGTGCCAGCAGTGAAGCAGGAGTCTGGACTAGCGGGACCGAGCAGTTCTTC
TRBV4-3	.	TRBJ1-1	.	CASSQGRNTEAFF	TGCGCCAGCAGCCAGGGGAGGAACACTGAAGCTTTCTTT
TRBV5-1	.	TRBJ2-5	.	CASSGRGWETQYF	TGCGCCAGCAGCGGGAGAGGATGGGAGACCCAGTACTTC
TRBV9	.	TRBJ2-5	.	CASSVKGTQETQYF	TGTGCCAGCAGCGTAAAGGGGACCCAAGAGACCCAGTACTTC
TRBV9	.	TRBJ1-1	.	CASSARQVRAEAFF	TGTGCCAGCAGCGCCCGACAGGTGCGGGCTGAAGCTTTCTTT
TRBV5-4	few	TRBJ2-1	.	CASRDGQGYEQFF	TGTGCCAGCAGGGACGGGCAGGGCTATGAGCAGTTCTTC
TRBV30	.	TRBJ2-1	.	CAWSVSGPAGEQFF	TGTGCCTGGAGTGTATCGGGACCCGCCGGTGAGCAGTTCTTC
TRBV4-3	.	TRBJ1-5	.	CASSQGNNQPQHF	TGCGCCAGCAGCCAAGGGAACAATCAGCCCCAGCATTTT
TRBV29-1	few	TRBJ1-4	.	CSVKPGPQSGEKLFF	TGCAGCGTTAAGCCGGGCCCCCAGTCGGGTGAAAAACTGTTTTTT
TRBV7-2	few	TRBJ2-5	.	CASSSTGAQYF	TGTGCCAGCAGCTCGACCGGGGCACAGTACTTC
TRBV6-5	few	TRBJ2-2	.	CASNKAGELFF	TGTGCCAGCAACAAAGCCGGGGAGCTGTTTTTT
TRBV29-1	few	TRBJ2-1	TRBD2	CSVGVAGVRNEQFF	TGCAGCGTTGGGGTAGCGGGGGTTAGGAATGAGCAGTTCTTC
TRBV7-3	few	TRBJ2-1	TRBD2	CASSPDGTRAFF	TGTGCCAGCAGCCCGGACGGGACTAGGGCGTTCTTC
TRBV5-1	.	TRBJ2-7	.	CASILRGDLEQYF	TGCGCCAGCATACTCAGGGGGGACCTGGAGCAGTACTTC
TRBV5-6	few	TRBJ1-5	.	CASSLGEGQPQHF	TGTGCCAGCAGCTTGGGGGAGGGACAGCCCCAGCATTTT
TRBV19	few	TRBJ2-2	.	CASNRGANTGELFF	TGTGCCAGTAACCGAGGGGCGAACACCGGGGAGCTGTTTTTT
TRBV7-9	.	TRBJ1-2	.	CASSPQGQIYGYTF	TGTGCCAGCAGCCCTCAAGGTCAGATCTATGGCTACACCTTC
TRBV29-1	.	TRBJ2-7	TRBD1	CSVRGQGPYEQYF	TGCAGCGTGAGGGGACAGGGCCCCTACGAGCAGTACTTC
TRBV7-8	.	TRBJ2-5	TRBD2	CASSPRVIAGGRGQETQYF	TGTGCCAGCAGCCCTAGGGTTATCGCGGGAGGGAGGGGGCAAGAGACCCAGTACTTC
TRBV29-1	few	TRBJ2-1	.	CSVSGRLSGAQAEQFF	TGCAGCGTCTCCGGGCGTTTGTCTGGGGCACAAGCTGAGCAGTTCTTC
TRBV25-1	.	TRBJ1-5	.	CASSDGTVSNQPQHF	TGTGCCAGCAGTGATGGGACGGTAAGCAATCAGCCCCAGCATTTT
TRBV6-5	few	TRBJ1-5	.	CASKRHNSNQPQHF	TGTGCCAGCAAAAGACATAATAGCAATCAGCCCCAGCATTTT
TRBV30	.	TRBJ1-2	.	CAWSVDWGKAGYTF	TGTGCCTGGAGTGTCGACTGGGGAAAGGCTGGCTACACCTTC
TRBV29-1	.	TRBJ1-3	.	CSVAGNSGNTIYF	TGCAGCGTTGCGGGTAACTCTGGAAACACCATATATTTT
TRBV2	.	TRBJ2-1	TRBD2	CASRRDSGGANEQFF	TGTGCCAGCAGGAGAGATAGCGGGGGGGCCAATGAGCAGTTCTTC
TRBV29-1	few	TRBJ2-7	.	CSVEEAGLPGYEQYF	TGCAGCGTTGAAGAGGCGGGGCTCCCTGGCTACGAGCAGTACTTC
TRBV5-6	few	TRBJ2-3	.	CASSLDRDTDTQYF	TGTGCCAGCAGCTTGGACAGGGACACAGATACGCAGTATTTT
TRBV7-2	.	TRBJ2-1	TRBD1	CASSLGTGVWSYNEQFF	TGTGCCAGCAGCTTGGGGACAGGGGTTTGGTCCTACAATGAGCAGTTCTTC
TRBV29-1	.	TRBJ2-5	.	CSVSQGTNTGETQYF	TGCAGCGTTTCCCAGGGGACAAATACGGGGGAGACCCAGTACTTC